The present T cell receptor (beta chain) was sequenced within a study of T cell repertoires in cytomegalovirus infection. MiXCR, run by TCRdb on the reads, gives a single entry per CDR3 protein. This sample has about 740,000 distinct CDR3 sequences, with 35% to 40% found just once. From germline, CDR1 is SGHVS and CDR2 FQNEAQ. This CDR3 has 20 amino acids. Trimming cost V 5 bases and J 6 bases; bases outside gene matches: 19. This clonotype was recorded at least ten times. Antigen unknown. Whole-study results and caveats: Cumulative public TCR beta family frequency identified CMV carriers with the relevant HLA. The study found HLA-C-restricted CMV-specific TCR beta clonotypes dominating the ex vivo response.

This chain connects TRBV7-8 to TRBJ2-1, with 13 bases lining up with TRBD2. The TCR comes from a human donor in good health (CMV status not recorded). Some clones in this sample may be carry-over from other donors' samples. The sample consisted of PBMCs. DNA for the CDR3: TGTGCCAGCAGCAACCCACGCGGGACTAGCGGGGTCACCAGTGGCAATGAGCAGTTCTTC. This gives the protein CASSNPRGTSGVTSGNEQFF.